A selection of T cell receptor beta chains follows, all from one sample in a study of blood T cell repertoires in COVID-19. Assay used: immunoSEQ multiplex PCR; TCRdb lists only in-frame clones, some missing. The sample lists 250,000 to 300,000 clones, approximately 91% seen once, with roughly 1.2% in the top ten. The source material was PBMCs or T cells enriched from blood (not recorded which). Receptor source: a human donor in a cohort exposed to, infected with or recovered from COVID-19 (not recorded which). The donor label of this sample is uncertain. The CDR3 runs from the conserved cysteine through the conserved F or W. A D gene is named only where the DNA matches it firmly. Size values are once, few and many counts, or a class for expanded clones, and some rows have none.

cdr3_length | j_call | d_call | clone_size | v_call | cdr3_aa | cdr3_nt
17 | TRBJ2-2 | TRBD2 | . | TRBV14 | CASSQDRRGVNTGELFF | TGTGCCAGCAGCCAAGATCGGCGGGGGGTTAACACCGGGGAGCTGTTTTTT
15 | TRBJ1-4 | . | . | TRBV4-2 | CASSQEQAINEKLFF | TGTGCCAGCAGCCAAGAACAGGCGATTAATGAAAAACTGTTTTTT
14 | TRBJ1-1 | TRBD1 | . | TRBV19 | CASSVGTGAGEAFF | TGTGCCAGTAGTGTGGGGACAGGGGCAGGGGAAGCTTTCTTT
16 | TRBJ1-1 | . | . | TRBV19 | CASRPRGGAGNTEAFF | TGTGCCAGTAGACCAAGGGGGGGCGCCGGGAACACTGAAGCTTTCTTT
14 | TRBJ1-1 | . | few | TRBV19 | CASSIPGRYTEAFF | TGTGCCAGTAGTATCCCAGGTAGATACACTGAAGCTTTCTTT
17 | TRBJ2-2 | TRBD1 | few | TRBV9 | CASSVAPTGPNTGELFF | TGTGCCAGCAGCGTAGCTCCGACAGGGCCGAACACCGGGGAGCTGTTTTTT
13 | TRBJ2-5 | TRBD1 | . | TRBV12-3/TRBV12-4 | CASSRQGQETQYF | TGTGCCAGCAGCCGACAGGGACAAGAGACCCAGTACTTC
16 | TRBJ2-1 | . | . | TRBV24-1 | CATSDLSGSSYNEQFF | TGTGCCACCAGTGATTTGAGTGGGAGCTCCTACAATGAGCAGTTCTTC
18 | TRBJ2-2 | TRBD2 | . | TRBV7-9 | CASSFFLSGGYDTGELFF | TGTGCCAGCAGCTTCTTTTTATCGGGGGGATACGACACCGGGGAGCTGTTTTTT
17 | TRBJ2-1 | . | . | TRBV3-1/TRBV3-2 | CASSPSGSKPDYNEQFF | TGTGCCAGCAGCCCGTCCGGGTCCAAACCCGACTACAATGAGCAGTTCTTC
15 | TRBJ1-1 | TRBD1 | . | TRBV27 | CASSSLRDRPTEAFF | TGTGCCAGCAGCAGCCTCCGGGACAGACCCACTGAAGCTTTCTTT
12 | TRBJ1-1 | TRBD1 | . | TRBV6-5 | CASRTGGTEAFF | TGTGCCAGCCGGACAGGAGGCACTGAAGCTTTCTTT
16 | TRBJ1-4 | TRBD1 | . | TRBV12-5 | CASGLGTGPFNEKLFF | TGTGCTAGTGGTTTGGGGACAGGGCCCTTTAATGAGAAACTGTTTTTT
13 | TRBJ2-5 | . | . | TRBV15 | CATSRTGQETQYF | TGTGCCACCAGCAGGACAGGACAAGAGACCCAGTACTTC
13 | TRBJ1-5 | . | . | TRBV30 | CAWRGHLHQPQHF | TGTGCCTGGAGAGGACATCTACACCAGCCCCAGCATTTT
15 | TRBJ2-7 | . | once | TRBV11-2 | CASTPVSGVTYEQYF | TGTGCCAGCACCCCGGTCTCAGGGGTAACCTACGAGCAGTACTTC
14 | TRBJ1-1 | TRBD1 | . | TRBV10-3 | CAISRQGSGTEAFF | TGTGCCATCAGTCGACAGGGCTCTGGCACTGAAGCTTTCTTT
14 | TRBJ1-1 | . | . | TRBV7-2 | CASSSSLGNTEAFF | TGTGCCAGCAGCTCTTCCCTAGGGAACACTGAAGCTTTCTTT
15 | TRBJ1-2 | TRBD1 | . | TRBV18 | CASSPKQGVVYGYTF | TGTGCCAGCTCACCTAAACAGGGGGTAGTCTATGGCTACACCTTC
18 | TRBJ1-6 | TRBD1 | once | TRBV7-8 | CASSLVAGQGYYNSPLHF | TGTGCCAGCAGCTTAGTTGCCGGACAGGGTTACTATAATTCACCCCTCCACTTT
13 | TRBJ1-2 | . | once | TRBV2 | CASSTDGDYGYTF | TGTGCCAGCAGTACGGACGGGGACTATGGCTACACCTTC
17 | TRBJ2-3 | TRBD2 | once | TRBV9 | CASSDPPSGGLADTQYF | TGTGCCAGCAGCGACCCGCCTAGCGGGGGGTTGGCGGATACGCAGTATTTT
13 | TRBJ1-4 | . | . | TRBV27 | CASSRQVNEKLFF | TGTGCCAGCAGTAGGCAGGTTAATGAAAAACTGTTTTTT
15 | TRBJ2-2 | TRBD1 | . | TRBV5-4 | CASSGQGLNTGELFF | TGTGCCAGCAGCGGACAGGGGCTGAACACCGGGGAGCTGTTTTTT
14 | TRBJ2-5 | . | . | TRBV5-1 | CASSLAGQSETQYF | TGCGCCAGCAGCTTGGCCGGTCAATCGGAGACCCAGTACTTC
15 | TRBJ1-2 | . | . | TRBV3-1/TRBV3-2 | CASSQAPLVDYGYTF | TGTGCCAGCAGCCAAGCCCCTCTTGTTGACTATGGCTACACCTTC
13 | TRBJ1-5 | . | . | TRBV19 | CASRNSINQPQHF | TGTGCCAGTAGGAACAGCATCAATCAGCCCCAGCATTTT
16 | TRBJ2-5 | . | . | TRBV3-1/TRBV3-2 | CASSQDLRETQETQYF | TGTGCCAGCAGCCAAGATTTGAGGGAAACCCAAGAGACCCAGTACTTC
16 | TRBJ2-1 | TRBD2 | . | TRBV4-1 | CASSQVGPRGGSEQFF | TGCGCCAGCAGCCAAGTTGGGCCAAGGGGAGGGAGTGAGCAGTTCTTC
14 | TRBJ1-5 | . | . | TRBV30 | CAWSVSSAYQPQHF | TGTGCCTGGAGTGTAAGCAGCGCCTATCAGCCCCAGCATTTT
15 | TRBJ1-6 | . | once | TRBV5-8 | CASRTEQSWNSPLHF | TGTGCCAGCAGAACCGAACAGAGTTGGAATTCACCCCTCCACTTT
19 | TRBJ2-3 | . | . | TRBV27 | CASSPTDYATGLGTDTQYF | TGTGCCAGCAGCCCGACCGATTACGCCACAGGGCTAGGCACAGATACGCAGTATTTT
12 | TRBJ2-6 | . | . | TRBV25-1 | CASSEEGDVLTF | TGTGCCAGCAGTGAAGAGGGCGACGTCCTGACTTTC
16 | TRBJ2-3 | TRBD1 | . | TRBV7-6 | CASSLGGGAGTDTQYF | TGTGCCAGCAGCTTAGGAGGGGGCGCGGGCACAGATACGCAGTATTTT
14 | TRBJ1-6 | . | . | TRBV7-9 | CASEPLDRNSPLHF | TGTGCCAGCGAACCCCTGGACAGAAATTCACCCCTCCACTTT
12 | TRBJ1-2 | . | . | TRBV28 | CASSWGDYGYTF | TGTGCCAGCAGTTGGGGAGACTATGGCTACACCTTC
19 | TRBJ2-5 | TRBD2 | . | TRBV7-3 | CASSLTRPSGAGRQETQYF | TGTGCCAGCAGCTTAACGAGGCCTTCGGGAGCGGGGCGTCAAGAGACCCAGTACTTC
15 | TRBJ2-1 | . | few | TRBV27 | CASRTTAPSYNEQFF | TGTGCCAGCAGGACGACAGCGCCCTCCTACAATGAGCAGTTCTTC
14 | TRBJ2-7 | TRBD1 | . | TRBV7-2 | CASSPGQGAKEQYF | TGTGCCAGCAGCCCTGGACAGGGGGCGAAGGAGCAGTACTTC
15 | TRBJ1-1 | TRBD1 | . | TRBV25-1 | CASTEGTGVAAEAFF | TGTGCCAGCACTGAGGGGACAGGGGTGGCGGCTGAAGCTTTCTTT